This TCR beta chain came from a study of cytomegalovirus exposure and HLA in healthy donors. Points from the study as a whole: Reports credit the classifier with highly specific, highly sensitive diagnosis of cytomegalovirus status. Some V segments, including TRBV6-2 and TRBV6-3, were excluded as indistinguishable. A missense variant in DCLRE1C was later tied to TCR beta V- and J-gene trimming.

A word on this clone: Its antigen is unknown.

13 Jbeta primers and 60 Vbeta primers were used for the PCR. Profiling relied on immunoSEQ multiplex PCR, and the TCRdb table lists in-frame clones only, not all of them. The table lists about 92,000 clones, 65% to 85% of them singletons. The junction had 7 bases not matched to a gene; V was cut back by 1 base and J by 6 bases. In germline, CDR1 is SQVTM, CDR2 ANQGSEA. CDR3 length: 14 amino acids. The clonotype comes from a girl aged 2 to 9 in good health and CMV-seropositive. The sequenced material came from PBMCs. The chain combines TRBV29-1 with TRBJ2-7; 9 bases are a match to TRBD1. The CDR3 coding sequence is TGCAGCGTTGAAGGGCCGGGACAGGGCTTCGAGCAGTACTTC. Its protein is CSVEGPGQGFEQYF.